This T cell receptor (beta chain) was documented in a study of blood T cell repertoires in COVID-19. In the original workflow: The assay estimated nucleated cells by amplifying reference gene primers. TCRdb keeps only in-frame clones here, not all; method: immunoSEQ multiplex PCR. That table is the source of V, J and clone size, and D and trimming were worked out from the DNA. This sample has around 250,000 clones, with approximately 88% found just once. This clone was picked up a small number of times. Specimen: peripheral blood. The source is a woman in her 70s with COVID-19, enrolled during active disease.

Here the CDR3 reads CASSSLGAGGKDKNIQYF. The CDR3 DNA is TGTGCCAGCAGCTCCCTGGGAGCGGGAGGGAAGGACAAAAACATTCAGTACTTC. V gene TRBV11-2 combines with J gene TRBJ2-4; 10 bases map to TRBD2. V trimming: 4 bases; J trimming: 3 bases; junction bases outside the gene matches: 12. Germline V CDR1 and CDR2: SGHAT, FQNNGV. The CDR3 is 18 amino acids.